These 17 T cell receptor beta chains came from one sample sequenced in a study of OX40 agonist ivuxolimab in advanced cancers. Generated by immunoSEQ multiplex PCR, the TCRdb table keeps only in-frame clones and is missing some. The sample consists of tens of thousands of clones, 86% of them appearing once. This specimen was CD4+ or CD8+ T cells sorted from blood, taken in a trial of the OX40 agonist ivuxolimab. The receptor source for this set is an adult with an advanced solid tumor such as melanoma, head and neck, liver or kidney cancer.

Only a few counts were recorded for this clone. The chain has TRBV2 and TRBJ2-1; 9 bases map to TRBD2. The CDR3 is 14 amino acids. Germline assignment: CDR1 SNHLY and CDR2 FYNNEI. Unmatched junction bases numbered 1, after V lost 1 base and J lost 6 bases. The CDR3 DNA sequence: TGTGCCAGCAGTGAAGTGCGGGGGGGCAATGAGCAGTTCTTC. Translated: CASSEVRGGNEQFF.

The chain joins TRBV7-8 to TRBJ2-7, with D possibly being TRBD2 (7 bases). The germline V gene has CDR1 SGHVS and CDR2 FQNEAQ. V shed 7 bases and J shed 7 bases, with 17 bases lying between them. The CDR3 length is 13 residues. The CDR3 region is CASIPGGAREQYF. The CDR3 DNA reads as TGTGCCAGCATCCCTGGGGGGGCGAGGGAGCAGTACTTC. The full variable domain, rest sourced from reference TRBV7-8 and TRBJ2-7, is GAGVSQSPRYKVAKRGQDVALRCDPISGHVSLFWYQQALGQGPEFLTYFQNEAQLDKSGLPSDRFFAERPEGSVSTLKIQRTQQEDSAVYLCASIPGGAREQYFGPGTRLTVT.

The V call is TRBV7-6, the J call TRBJ2-5, with 9 bases that match TRBD2. The CDR3 sequence is 14 residues long. Germline-derived CDR1 and CDR2 are SGHVS and FNYEAQ. The junction had 0 bases not matched to a gene; V was cut back by 0 bases and J by 4 bases. The CDR3 nucleotides are TGTGCCAGCAGCTTAGCGGGACTAGCAGAGACCCAGTACTTC. Translating it yields CASSLAGLAETQYF.

CDR3 in amino acids: CASRTDRAYEQYF. The CDR3 coding sequence is TGTGCCAGCAGGACCGACAGGGCCTACGAGCAGTACTTC. V gene TRBV6-5 combines with J gene TRBJ2-7, with 7 nucleotides matching TRBD1. The CDR3 spans 13 residues. Looked up from germline, CDR1 is MNHEY and CDR2 is SVGAGI. Germline trimming cut 6 bases from V and 2 bases from J; bases unmatched to any gene: 4.

This chain joins TRBV7-2 and TRBJ1-2; D not certain. Trimming cost V 4 bases and J 1 base, with 19 bases left between them. This CDR3 has 17 residues. Germline V gene lookup returns CDR1 SGHTA and CDR2 FQGNSA. CDR3 DNA sequence: TGTGCCAGCAGCTCCCGAGTTGCCCAGGCTGGTAACTATGGCTACACCTTC. Its translation is CASSSRVAQAGNYGYTF. Filled out from reference TRBV7-2 and TRBJ1-2, the complete variable domain reads GAGVSQSPSNKVTEKGKDVELRCDPISGHTALYWYRQSLGQGLEFLIYFQGNSAPDKSGLPSDRFSAERTGGSVSTLTIQRTQQEDSAVYLCASSSRVAQAGNYGYTFGSGTRLTVV.

The V gene is TRBV7-2, the J gene TRBJ2-3; TRBD1 might be the D (5 bases). Trimming took 5 bases from V and 0 from J, leaving 12 bases between them. This CDR3 is built from 15 residues. The germline CDR1 and CDR2 sequences are SGHTA and FQGNSA. The CDR3 protein is CASSPQGFSTDTQYF. CDR3 DNA sequence: TGTGCCAGCAGCCCTCAGGGATTTAGCACAGATACGCAGTATTTT.

This clone occurred a few times. The chain links TRBV18 to TRBJ2-5; D remains unclear. Trimming took off 2 bases at V and 4 bases at J, with 8 bases between the two ends. The CDR3 has 13 amino acids. The germline V gene has CDR1 KGHSH and CDR2 LQKENI. The DNA of the CDR3 is TGTGCCAGCTCACCAAGGTTTCCAGAGACCCAGTACTTC. Translated: CASSPRFPETQYF. The variable domain in full, completed from reference TRBV18 and TRBJ2-5, reads NAGVMQNPRHLVRRRGQEARLRCSPMKGHSHVYWYRQLPEEGLKFMVYLQKENIIDESGMPKERFSAEFPKEGPSILRIQQVVRGDSAAYFCASSPRFPETQYFGPGTRLLVL.

This chain connects TRBV28 to TRBJ1-2, with D possibly TRBD1 on 6 matching bases. Germline V gene lookup returns CDR1 MDHEN and CDR2 SYDVKM. The CDR3 length is 15 residues. Trimming took off 5 bases at V and 2 bases at J, with 15 bases between the two ends. This CDR3 reads CASSKRTVANYGYTF. The CDR3 DNA reads TGTGCCAGCAGTAAAAGGACAGTTGCAAACTATGGCTACACCTTC.

The J gene is TRBJ1-4, the V gene TRBV4-2; tentative D call: TRBD1 (6 bases). Germline lookup yields CDR1 LGHNA and CDR2 YNFKEQ. Trimming took 1 base from V and 7 from J, leaving 19 bases between them. The length of the CDR3 is 17 residues. DNA of the CDR3: TGTGCCAGCAGCCAAGGGGGGCGGGGGGCGTCGGGTGAAAAACTGTTTTTT. It is translated as CASSQGGRGASGEKLFF.

The chain is built from TRBV21-1 and TRBJ2-4; TRBD1, the table's D call, lacks a check against the DNA. TRBV21-1 corresponds to a pseudogene. The CDR3 sequence is 17 residues long. CDR3 loop: CASSSQTVFLAKNIQYF. The CDR3 region has the DNA TGTGCCAGCAGCTCACAGACAGTCTTTCTAGCCAAAAACATTCAGTACTTC.

J is TRBJ2-5 and V is TRBV7-2, with D perhaps assigned TRBD1 or TRBD2 (7 bases each). The CDR3 totals 14 residues. V shed 7 bases and J shed 3 bases, with 15 bases lying between them. Germline loops: CDR1 SGHTA, CDR2 FQGNSA. Here the CDR3 reads CASNWQGGKETQYF. CDR3 DNA sequence: TGTGCCAGCAACTGGCAGGGGGGGAAAGAGACCCAGTACTTC. Combining the CDR3 with reference TRBV7-2 and TRBJ2-5 gives the whole variable domain GAGVSQSPSNKVTEKGKDVELRCDPISGHTALYWYRQSLGQGLEFLIYFQGNSAPDKSGLPSDRFSAERTGGSVSTLTIQRTQQEDSAVYLCASNWQGGKETQYFGPGTRLLVL.

J is TRBJ2-6 and V is TRBV27; D remains unclear. The germline CDR1 and CDR2 sequences are MNHEY and SMNVEV (reference sequence). V lost 2 bases and J 2 bases, leaving 10 bases between the germline ends. The CDR3 has 16 residues. The CDR3 bases are TGTGCCAGCAGTTTAGGTTTGGCAGCTGGGGCCAACGTCCTGACTTTC. The encoded protein is CASSLGLAAGANVLTF.

This clone was seen a handful of times. This chain joins TRBV2 and TRBJ1-2, with 11 positions matching TRBD1. The V and J ends lost 4 bases and 7 bases, in that order; junction bases with no gene match: 5. The length of the CDR3 is 14 residues. Germline V gene lookup returns CDR1 SNHLY and CDR2 FYNNEI. In DNA form, the CDR3 reads TGTGCCAGCAGTGCAGGACAGGGGGCAGGTGGCTACACCTTC. It yields the protein CASSAGQGAGGYTF.

V is TRBV27 and J is TRBJ2-1, with TRBD1 as a possible D gene (5 bases). CDR1 is MNHEY and CDR2 is SMNVEV in the germline V gene (reference sequence). The CDR3 has 14 residues. Trimming left V 5 bases short and J 8 bases short, with 16 bases between. CDR3 protein: CASSRRQKAHEQFF. CDR3 coding DNA: TGTGCCAGCAGTAGAAGACAGAAAGCTCATGAGCAGTTCTTC.

The V call is TRBV6-1, the J call TRBJ1-4, with 7 bases that match TRBD1. V lost 2 bases to trimming and J lost 8 bases; unmatched junction nucleotides: 8. The CDR3 is 15 amino acids. Per the germline V gene, CDR1 is MNHNS and CDR2 is SASEGT. This chain's CDR3 is CASSESDRVEEKLFF. The CDR3 region has the DNA TGTGCCAGCAGTGAAAGCGACAGGGTTGAAGAAAAACTGTTTTTT.

V usage is TRBV9 and J usage is TRBJ1-2; D is ambiguous. V dropped 0 bases and J dropped 9 bases, with 12 bases sitting between them. The CDR3 consists of 13 residues. Germline-derived CDR1 and CDR2 are SGDLS and YYNGEE. CDR3 residues: CASSVVNSLSYTF. For the CDR3, the DNA is TGTGCCAGCAGCGTAGTCAACTCCCTTAGCTACACCTTC.

The chain has TRBV7-7 and TRBJ2-3; D may be TRBD1 (6 bases). V shed 0 bases and J shed 5 bases, with 9 bases lying between them. The CDR3 is 14 amino acids. CDR1 is SSHAT, CDR2 FNYEAQ, per germline (reference sequence). DNA of the CDR3: TGTGCCAGCAGCTTAGCGTTAGGGGGAGATACGCAGTATTTT. Encoded protein: CASSLALGGDTQYF.